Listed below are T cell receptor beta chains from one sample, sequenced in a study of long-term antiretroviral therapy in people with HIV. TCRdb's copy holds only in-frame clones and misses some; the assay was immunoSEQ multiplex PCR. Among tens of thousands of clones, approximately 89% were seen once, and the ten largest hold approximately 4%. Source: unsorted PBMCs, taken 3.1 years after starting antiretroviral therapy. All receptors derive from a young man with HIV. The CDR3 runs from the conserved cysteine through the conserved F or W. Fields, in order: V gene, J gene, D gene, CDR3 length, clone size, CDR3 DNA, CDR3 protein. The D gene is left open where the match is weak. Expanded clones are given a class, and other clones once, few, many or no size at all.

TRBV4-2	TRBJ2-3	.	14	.	TGTGCCAGCGGCTTCATACGGGGTTCAGATACGCAGTATTTT	CASGFIRGSDTQYF
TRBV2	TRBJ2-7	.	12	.	TGTGCCAGCCGGCTTGGCTCCTACGAGCAGTACTTC	CASRLGSYEQYF
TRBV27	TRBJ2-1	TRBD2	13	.	TGTGCCAGCAGTTTAGGCGGGAGTTCTGAGCAGTTCTTC	CASSLGGSSEQFF
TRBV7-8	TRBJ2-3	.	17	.	TGTGCCAGCAGTACACCTGGCGGACTTGTTCCCACAGATACGCAGTATTTT	CASSTPGGLVPTDTQYF
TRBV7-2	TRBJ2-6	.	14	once	TGTGCCAGCAGCTCGCGGACTGGGGCCAACGTCCTGACTTTC	CASSSRTGANVLTF
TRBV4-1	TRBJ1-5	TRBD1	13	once	TGCGCCAGCAGCCTACAGGGGAACCAGCCCCAGCATTTT	CASSLQGNQPQHF
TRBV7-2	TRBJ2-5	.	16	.	TGTGCCAGCAGCTATTCGGACCTGGTGATAGAGGAGACCCAGTACTTC	CASSYSDLVIEETQYF
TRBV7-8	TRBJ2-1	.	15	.	TGTGCCAGCAGCTTATTAGGGCGCTCCTACAATGAGCAGTTCTTC	CASSLLGRSYNEQFF
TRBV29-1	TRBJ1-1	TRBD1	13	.	TGCAGCGGCCAGACAGGGCGGAACACTGAAGCTTTCTTT	CSGQTGRNTEAFF
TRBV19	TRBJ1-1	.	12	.	TGTGCCAGTGGTCATCGGGGCACTGAAGCTTTCTTT	CASGHRGTEAFF
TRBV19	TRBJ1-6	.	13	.	TGTGCCAGTAGCCTCGAGACAGATTCACCCCTCCACTTT	CASSLETDSPLHF
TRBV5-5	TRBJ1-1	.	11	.	TGTGCCAGCCCAGTAAGCGTTGACGCTTTCTTT	CASPVSVDAFF
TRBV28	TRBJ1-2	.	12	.	TGTGCCAGCAGTTTGGGTCAGGGTGAGGGCACCTTC	CASSLGQGEGTF
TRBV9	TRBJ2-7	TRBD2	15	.	TGTGCCAGCAGCGTACGGGGAGGGGTAACCTACGAGCAGTACTTC	CASSVRGGVTYEQYF
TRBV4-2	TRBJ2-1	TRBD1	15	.	TGTGCCAGCAGCGCACCCGGACAGGGGATGAATGAGCAGTTCTTC	CASSAPGQGMNEQFF
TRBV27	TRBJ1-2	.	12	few	TGTGCCAGCAGTGCAGGAGATTATGGCTACACCTTC	CASSAGDYGYTF
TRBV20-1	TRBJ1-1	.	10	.	TGCAGTGCTGTCGCGGGGAAGACTTTCTTT	CSAVAGKTFF
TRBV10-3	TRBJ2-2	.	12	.	TGTGCCATCAGTGAAGGCACCGGGGAGCTGTTTTTT	CAISEGTGELFF
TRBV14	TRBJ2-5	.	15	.	TGTGCCAGCAGCCAAGATAGAGCGATCCAAGAGACCCAGTACTTC	CASSQDRAIQETQYF
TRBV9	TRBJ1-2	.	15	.	TGTGCCAGCAGCAAAAGGCCACAGGACTACTATGGCTACACCTTC	CASSKRPQDYYGYTF
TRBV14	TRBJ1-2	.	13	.	TGTGCCAGCAGCCCCATGTCTCAGGGACCCAGCACCTTC	CASSPMSQGPSTF
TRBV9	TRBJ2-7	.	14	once	TGTGCCAGCAGCGTAGGAGGGTTGGGCTACGAGCAGTACTTC	CASSVGGLGYEQYF
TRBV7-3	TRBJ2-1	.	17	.	TGTGCCAGCAGCCCCAGTCTCGTGGGAGCTAGTATGGATGAGCAGTTCTTC	CASSPSLVGASMDEQFF
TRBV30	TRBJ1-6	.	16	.	TGTGCCTGGTTTAAGGCCGTGTTCCCGGGGTTTTCACCCCTCCACTTT	CAWFKAVFPGFSPLHF
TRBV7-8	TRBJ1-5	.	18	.	TGTGCCAGCAGCTACTCCGGGGGAGGGGAGAGGCACAATCAGCCCCAGCATTTT	CASSYSGGGERHNQPQHF
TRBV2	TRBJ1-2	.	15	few	TGTGCCAGCAAGGTGGACCTACAGGGCTACTTTGGCTACACCTTC	CASKVDLQGYFGYTF
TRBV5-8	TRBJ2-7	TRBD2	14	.	TGTGCCAGCACCTCGGGACTAGCGGGGTACGAGCAGTACTTC	CASTSGLAGYEQYF
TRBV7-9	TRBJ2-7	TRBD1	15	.	TGTGCCAGCAGCTTAGCGCTTGGGACAGTCTACGAGCAGTACTTC	CASSLALGTVYEQYF
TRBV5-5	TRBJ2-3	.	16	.	TGTGCCAGCAGCTTTTGGGGGGATATAAGCACAGATACGCAGTATTTT	CASSFWGDISTDTQYF
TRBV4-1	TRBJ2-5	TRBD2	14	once	TGCGCCAGCAGCTTACGACTAGCGGGCGAGACCCAGTACTTC	CASSLRLAGETQYF
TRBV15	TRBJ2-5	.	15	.	TGTGCCACCAGCAGAGATCCCTCTATTGGAGAGACCCAGTACTTC	CATSRDPSIGETQYF
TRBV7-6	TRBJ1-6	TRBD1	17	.	TGTGCCAGCAGCCCAGGATTGGGACAGTTACTTAATTCACCCCTCCACTTT	CASSPGLGQLLNSPLHF
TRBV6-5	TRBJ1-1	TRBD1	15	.	TGTGCCAGCAGTTCTCGGACAGGGGGGAAGTTAGAAGCTTTCTTT	CASSSRTGGKLEAFF
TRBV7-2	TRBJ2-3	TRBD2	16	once	TGTGCCAGCAGCTCCATAGCGGGAGGGCCTTCAGATACGCAGTATTTT	CASSSIAGGPSDTQYF
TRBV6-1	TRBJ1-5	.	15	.	TGTGCCAGCACCCTGGCAGGGGCAAGCAATCAGCCCCAGCATTTT	CASTLAGASNQPQHF
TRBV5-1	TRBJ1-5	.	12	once	TGCGCCAACTCGGACAGCAATCAGCCCCAGCATTTT	CANSDSNQPQHF